The 28 T cell receptor beta chains in this list originate from one sample, sequenced in a study of cytomegalovirus exposure and HLA in healthy donors (dated by TCRdb to the late 2010s). The library was generated by the immunoSEQ multiplex PCR assay. For the multiplex PCR, a mixture combining 60 forward primers for TCR Vbeta segments and 13 reverse primers for TCR Jbeta segments was used. TCRdb mirrors the immuneACCESS table, restricted to in-frame sequences. Some clones are absent from its copies; in checked studies, under half trace to an unresolved V gene, and the reason for the others is unknown. This specimen's table enumerates 53,000 or so clones. 9.5% to 15% of the sample is held by the ten biggest clonotypes. Sequencing was carried out using PBMCs. Source of these receptors: a man between 18 and 29 years old in good health and CMV-seropositive.

This chain links TRBV5-1 with TRBJ2-5; no definite D call. TRBJ2-7 explains the end of the DNA better; the J call may be wrong. CDR3 length: 13 residues. Germline V gives CDR1 SGHRS, CDR2 YFSETQ. The CDR3 sequence is CASSLGASYEQYF. The CDR3 bases are TGCGCCAGCAGCTTGGGGGCCTCCTACGAGCAGTACTTC.

The chain combines TRBV25-1 with TRBJ2-5; the match to TRBD2 covers 7 bases. The V segment lost 5 bases and the J segment 0 bases; nucleotides outside the gene matches: 6. CDR1 and CDR2 from the germline V gene are MGHDK and SYGVNS. The CDR3 contains 15 residues. This CDR3 reads CASSYPGGYQETQYF. As DNA, the CDR3 is TGTGCCAGCAGTTATCCGGGAGGATACCAAGAGACCCAGTACTTC.

The chain couples TRBV6-1 to TRBJ1-6; weak D call: TRBD1 (5 bases). Germline V gene data show CDR1 as MNHNS and CDR2 as SASEGT. The CDR3 totals 15 residues. V dropped 2 bases and J dropped 6 bases, with 11 bases sitting between them. In DNA, the CDR3 is TGTGCCAGCAGTGAACGGTGGCAGGGTAATTCACCCCTCCACTTT. Its protein product is CASSERWQGNSPLHF.

The CDR3: CASIRRASGRTGELFF. In DNA form, the CDR3 reads TGTGCCAGCATCCGCCGAGCTAGCGGGAGGACCGGGGAGCTGTTTTTT. The V gene is TRBV7-9, the J gene TRBJ2-2, with 11 positions matching TRBD2. This CDR3 is 16 amino acids long. Per germline, CDR1 SEHNR and CDR2 FQNEAQ (reference sequence). The V segment lost 7 bases and the J segment 5 bases; nucleotides outside the gene matches: 9.

The chain has TRBV9 and TRBJ1-3; D is uncertain. The CDR3 spans 16 residues. With 0 bases removed from V and 6 bases from J, the gap between germline ends came to 16 bases. Germline V CDR1 and CDR2: SGDLS, YYNGEE. The CDR3 sequence: CASSVAAVGRLNTIYF. The CDR3 bases are TGTGCCAGCAGCGTAGCAGCGGTGGGCAGGCTAAACACCATATATTTT. The whole variable domain, filled in from reference TRBV9 and TRBJ1-3, reads DSGVTQTPKHLITATGQRVTLRCSPRSGDLSVYWYQQSLDQGLQFLIQYYNGEERAKGNILERFSAQQFPDLHSELNLSSLELGDSALYFCASSVAAVGRLNTIYFGEGSWLTVV.

This chain uses TRBV18 with TRBJ2-1; 13 bases fit TRBD2. Trimming cost V 2 bases and J 5 bases; bases outside gene matches: 0. The CDR3 has 15 residues. Germline loops: CDR1 KGHSH, CDR2 LQKENI. The CDR3 protein is CASSPGLAGDNEQFF. The DNA for the CDR3 is TGTGCCAGCTCACCAGGACTAGCGGGAGACAATGAGCAGTTCTTC.

The CDR3 sequence is CASSIRVYGYTF. The CDR3 DNA follows: TGTGCCAGTAGTATTCGAGTTTATGGCTACACCTTC. The chain uses TRBV19 and TRBJ1-2, with unresolved D. Trimming took off 3 bases at V and 5 bases at J, with 7 bases between the two ends. This CDR3 is 12 amino acids long. Germline V gives CDR1 LNHDA, CDR2 SQIVND (reference sequence).

This chain links TRBV2 with TRBJ1-1; 8 positions match TRBD1. The CDR3 is made up of 15 amino acids. Germline V gene sequence: CDR1 SNHLY, CDR2 FYNNEI. The ends lost 2 bases at V and 3 bases at J; junction bases unmatched: 5. The CDR3 sequence: CASSELGQVDTEAFF. As DNA, the CDR3 is TGTGCCAGCAGTGAACTGGGACAGGTGGACACTGAAGCTTTCTTT.

The J gene is TRBJ2-1, the V gene TRBV5-6, with 7 positions matching TRBD1. The V gene end was trimmed by 0 bases and the J gene end by 4 bases; junction bases not matched to a gene: 7. In germline, CDR1 is SGHDT, CDR2 YYEEEE. There are 16 residues in the CDR3. CDR3 DNA sequence: TGTGCCAGCAGCTTGGTGACAGGGAAAAATTACAATGAGCAGTTCTTC. Translation gives CASSLVTGKNYNEQFF. Complete variable domain (other parts from reference TRBV5-6 and TRBJ2-1): DAGVTQSPTHLIKTRGQQVTLRCSPKSGHDTVSWYQQALGQGPQFIFQYYEEEERQRGNFPDRFSGHQFPNYSSELNVNALLLGDSALYLCASSLVTGKNYNEQFFGPGTRLTVL.

The rearrangement links TRBV5-8 to TRBJ1-1; D ambiguous. This CDR3 contains 14 residues. Trimming pared 2 bases from V and 1 base from J, leaving 9 bases between. The germline gives CDR1 SGHTS, CDR2 YDEGEE. CDR3 coding DNA: TGTGCCAGCAGCTTAAGGTCAGGGAACACTGAAGCTTTCTTT. This translates into CASSLRSGNTEAFF.

This chain links TRBV2 with TRBJ1-2; TRBD1 might be the D (5 bases). This CDR3 contains 13 residues. V shed 6 bases and J shed 5 bases, with 13 bases lying between them. CDR1 and CDR2 (germline): SNHLY, FYNNEI. The CDR3 loop reads CASSYQGGYGYTF. CDR3 sequence (DNA): TGTGCCAGCAGCTATCAGGGAGGGTATGGCTACACCTTC.

The chain employs TRBV25-1 and TRBJ2-1; 8 bases match TRBD1. Germline V lookup: CDR1 MGHDK, CDR2 SYGVNS. The CDR3 extends over 17 amino acids. The V gene end was trimmed by 3 bases and the J gene end by 2 bases; junction bases not matched to a gene: 9. The CDR3 spells CASSDLTGVIAYNEQFF. CDR3 nucleotides: TGTGCCAGCAGTGACCTGACAGGGGTGATTGCCTACAATGAGCAGTTCTTC.

This chain links TRBV6-5 with TRBJ1-3; the match to TRBD1 covers 8 bases. Germline V gene lookup returns CDR1 MNHEY and CDR2 SVGAGI. This CDR3 region has 15 residues. The trim removed 6 bases at V and 2 bases at J, leaving 6 bases unmatched. CDR3 in amino acids: CASRGRGHPGNTIYF. In nucleotides, the CDR3 is TGTGCCAGCAGGGGCAGGGGGCATCCTGGAAACACCATATATTTT.

This chain uses TRBV4-1 with TRBJ2-2; possibly TRBD1 for D (6 bases). V lost 1 base to trimming and J lost 4 bases, with 13 bases between them. Germline CDR1 MGHRA, CDR2 YSYEKL. The CDR3 consists of 16 residues. The chain's CDR3 is CASSQGTGSFTGELFF. The DNA for the CDR3 is TGCGCCAGCAGCCAAGGAACAGGGAGTTTCACCGGGGAGCTGTTTTTT.

The chain links TRBV9 to TRBJ2-4; a possible D gene is TRBD1 (5 bases). The CDR3 extends over 18 amino acids. Germline V gene lookup returns CDR1 SGDLS and CDR2 YYNGEE. Trimming removed 0 bases from V and 6 bases from J, with 22 bases in between. This chain's CDR3 is CASSVVGQGYFQGNIQYF. CDR3 DNA: TGTGCCAGCAGCGTAGTAGGGCAGGGTTATTTCCAGGGAAACATTCAGTACTTC.

V and J are TRBV6-5 and TRBJ1-1; a weak D match, TRBD1 (6 bases). V shed 4 bases and J shed 0 bases, with 9 bases lying between them. This CDR3 has 14 residues. From germline, CDR1 is MNHEY and CDR2 SVGAGI. The CDR3, as DNA: TGTGCCAGCAGTTTCGGACAGATGAACACTGAAGCTTTCTTT. It specifies CASSFGQMNTEAFF.

This sequence joins TRBV5-1 and TRBJ2-5; 10 bases fit TRBD1. The CDR3 length is 15 residues. Germline V gives CDR1 SGHRS, CDR2 YFSETQ. V lost 4 bases and J lost 2; bases outside the gene matches: 5. As DNA, the CDR3 is TGCGCCAGCAGCGTACGGACAGGGGGTCAAGAGACCCAGTACTTC. This gives the protein CASSVRTGGQETQYF.

The chain combines TRBV7-6 with TRBJ2-1; 16 nucleotides match TRBD2. The CDR3 covers 17 residues. Looked up from germline, CDR1 is SGHVS and CDR2 is FNYEAQ. J was trimmed by 8 bases and V by 3 bases; bases with no gene match: 7. CDR3 nucleotide sequence: TGTGCCAGCAGCTTGGGACTAGCGGGAGGGCCTTTAGATGAGCAGTTCTTC. Its protein product is CASSLGLAGGPLDEQFF.

The rearrangement links TRBV5-4 to TRBJ2-2; perhaps TRBD1 as D (8 bases). The length of the CDR3 is 16 residues. V lost 4 bases to trimming and J lost 7 bases, with 20 bases between them. Germline V gene data show CDR1 as SGHNT and CDR2 as YYREEE (reference sequence). The CDR3 sequence: CASSPGGRGQDGELFF. As DNA, the CDR3 is TGTGCCAGCAGCCCGGGGGGCAGGGGGCAGGACGGGGAGCTGTTTTTT.

J is TRBJ1-2 and V is TRBV2; possibly TRBD1 for D (6 bases). Trimming took 5 bases from V and 9 from J, leaving 19 bases between them. From germline, CDR1 is SNHLY and CDR2 FYNNEI. This CDR3 has 14 amino acids. CDR3 loop: CASSNQGRLIRYTF. DNA for the CDR3: TGTGCCAGCAGTAATCAGGGGCGTTTAATCCGCTACACCTTC.

V usage is TRBV9 and J usage is TRBJ1-4; D is possibly TRBD1 (5 bases). The CDR3 has 16 residues. The V end lost 2 bases, the J end lost 4 bases, and 15 bases lay between the germline ends. Germline CDR1 and CDR2: SGDLS and YYNGEE. CDR3: CASSVGGTGHNEKLFF. The CDR3 DNA follows: TGTGCCAGCAGCGTGGGAGGGACGGGGCATAATGAAAAACTGTTTTTT. Full variable domain (missing parts from reference TRBV9 and TRBJ1-4): DSGVTQTPKHLITATGQRVTLRCSPRSGDLSVYWYQQSLDQGLQFLIQYYNGEERAKGNILERFSAQQFPDLHSELNLSSLELGDSALYFCASSVGGTGHNEKLFFGSGTQLSVL.

This sequence joins TRBV27 and TRBJ2-5; 9 positions agree with TRBD1. This CDR3 region has 14 residues. Germline assignment: CDR1 MNHEY and CDR2 SMNVEV (reference sequence). The J segment lost 4 bases and the V segment lost 6 bases, leaving 6 bases of the junction unmatched. The CDR3 sequence: CASRITGGRETQYF. The CDR3 bases are TGTGCCAGCAGGATCACAGGGGGCCGAGAGACCCAGTACTTC.

The CDR3 region is CASRLREDPSYEQYF. Here the CDR3 DNA reads TGTGCCAGCAGACTTAGGGAGGACCCATCATACGAGCAGTACTTC. This chain uses TRBV28 with TRBJ2-7; a weak D match, TRBD2 (6 bases). Germline CDR1 MDHEN, CDR2 SYDVKM. Deletions cut 6 bases from V and 4 bases from J, with 19 bases between. The CDR3 runs 15 residues.

This chain links TRBV14 with TRBJ2-1; D may be TRBD1 (6 bases). Germline lookup yields CDR1 SGHDN and CDR2 FVKESK. This CDR3 contains 14 residues. The ends were cut back, 3 bases at V and 10 bases at J, with 16 bases in the middle. The CDR3 spells CASSHAPGAFEQFF. In DNA, the CDR3 is TGTGCCAGCAGCCACGCCCCAGGGGCATTCGAGCAGTTCTTC.

V and J are TRBV19 and TRBJ2-1; D call uncertain. The V end lost 0 bases, the J end lost 4 bases, and 4 bases lay between the germline ends. The CDR3 spans 13 residues. Germline V CDR1 and CDR2: LNHDA, SQIVND (reference sequence). CDR3 coding DNA: TGTGCCAGTAGTATAGACAGGTACAATGAGCAGTTCTTC. Translation gives CASSIDRYNEQFF.

The V gene is TRBV7-9, the J gene TRBJ2-5, with 8 bases fitting TRBD1. Germline loops: CDR1 SEHNR, CDR2 FQNEAQ (reference sequence). The CDR3 has 13 residues. Germline trimming cut 5 bases from V and 11 bases from J; bases unmatched to any gene: 10. CDR3 sequence reads: CASSPGQGLAQYF. As DNA, the CDR3 is TGTGCCAGCAGCCCCGGACAGGGCCTGGCGCAGTACTTC.

This chain links TRBV2 with TRBJ2-1; possible D gene TRBD2, 7 bases. The germline V gene has CDR1 SNHLY and CDR2 FYNNEI. V gave up 8 bases and J gave up 2 bases, with 10 bases separating them. The CDR3 is 13 amino acids. The CDR3 region has the DNA TGTGCCAGCGGGGGGGGGCCCTACAATGAGCAGTTCTTC. Amino acids: CASGGGPYNEQFF.

V usage is TRBV29-1 and J usage is TRBJ1-1; D unclear. The CDR3 loop spans 13 amino acids. V was shortened by 6 bases and J by 1 base, with 12 bases between the two germline ends. CDR1 and CDR2 (germline): SQVTM, ANQGSEA. DNA of the CDR3: TGCAGCGTGGCACAGTTGAGGAACACTGAAGCTTTCTTT. Its translation: CSVAQLRNTEAFF.